This is a list of T cell receptor beta chains from one sample in a study of T cells in localized non-small cell lung cancer. TCRdb keeps only in-frame clones here, not all; method: immunoSEQ multiplex PCR. Among 1,300 or so clones listed, 20% to 25% were seen once. Material: lung tumor tissue, obtained before any cancer treatment. The receptors shown here come from a man between 40 and 75 years old with stage III lung adenocarcinoma. Each CDR3 is given with its conserved first and last residue. D genes are given only for firm matches. The listing skips clone size in some rows; elsewhere it reads once, few, many or a size class.

v_gene	abundance	d_gene	j_gene	CDR3aa	CDR3nt
TRBV28	.	TRBD2	TRBJ2-1	CASSLGSGTSMINEQFF	TGTGCCAGCAGTTTGGGTAGCGGGACATCCATGATCAATGAGCAGTTCTTC
TRBV6-8	few	.	TRBJ1-2	CASSYLGGRSGYTF	TGTGCCAGCAGTTACTTGGGGGGGCGCAGTGGCTACACCTTC
TRBV1	few	.	TRBJ2-1	CASSQDTGTSAYNEQFF	TGCGCCAGCAGCCAAGATACGGGGACTAGCGCATACAATGAGCAGTTCTTC
TRBV19	few	TRBD1	TRBJ1-1	CASSRTGANTEAFF	TGTGCCAGTAGTAGGACAGGGGCGAACACTGAAGCTTTCTTT
TRBV6-8	large	TRBD1	TRBJ1-1	CASSLDRRMNTEAFF	TGTGCCAGCAGTTTGGACAGGAGGATGAACACTGAAGCTTTCTTT
TRBV15	few	TRBD2	TRBJ2-3	CATSGGVGDTQYF	TGTGCCACCAGCGGGGGGGTCGGGGATACGCAGTATTTT
TRBV9	.	.	TRBJ1-1	CASSAENTEAFF	TGTGCCAGCAGCGCCGAGAACACTGAAGCTTTCTTT
TRBV28	.	TRBD2	TRBJ2-2	CATRPGLAVGELFF	TGTGCCACCCGACCGGGACTAGCTGTCGGGGAGCTGTTTTTT
TRBV27	few	TRBD1	TRBJ2-7	CASSFRDRRYEQYF	TGTGCCAGCAGTTTTCGGGACAGAAGATACGAGCAGTACTTC
TRBV14	.	.	TRBJ2-3	CASSQDMGARTDTQYF	TGTGCCAGCAGCCAAGATATGGGGGCGAGGACAGATACGCAGTATTTT
TRBV11-3	.	.	TRBJ1-2	CASSFNDANYGYTF	TGTGCCAGCAGCTTTAATGACGCTAACTATGGCTACACCTTC
TRBV11-3	few	TRBD2	TRBJ2-1	CASSRTSGNYNEQFF	TGTGCCAGCAGCCGGACTAGCGGGAACTACAATGAGCAGTTCTTC
TRBV11-3	.	.	TRBJ2-6	CASSSGLLSAANVLTF	TGTGCCAGCAGCTCCGGACTCCTCTCGGCAGCCAACGTCCTGACTTTC
TRBV5-1	.	.	TRBJ2-6	CASSLVASKDRILSGANVLTF	TGCGCCAGCAGCTTGGTAGCGTCCAAAGACAGAATTCTATCTGGGGCCAACGTCCTGACTTTC
TRBV11-3	few	.	TRBJ2-6	CASSPLLSSGANVLTF	TGTGCCAGCAGCCCTCTTTTGAGCTCTGGGGCCAACGTCCTGACTTTC
TRBV9	medium-sized	TRBD1	TRBJ1-5	CASRNPGGKVNQPQHF	TGTGCCAGCAGGAACCCAGGGGGAAAGGTCAATCAGCCCCAGCATTTT
TRBV6-8	.	.	TRBJ2-6	CASSYLISGANVLTF	TGTGCCAGCAGTTACCTCATATCCGGGGCCAACGTCCTGACTTTC
TRBV7-2	medium-sized	.	TRBJ2-7	CASSPTQGSEQYF	TGTGCCAGCAGCCCGACCCAGGGTAGCGAGCAGTACTTC
TRBV28	.	.	TRBJ1-5	CASSRRGNQPQHF	TGTGCCAGCAGTCGAAGGGGGAATCAGCCCCAGCATTTT
TRBV4-1	few	TRBD2	TRBJ2-5	CASSQGLAQGQETQYF	TGCGCCAGCAGCCAGGGACTAGCGCAAGGTCAAGAGACCCAGTACTTC
TRBV11-3	.	.	TRBJ1-2	CASSLGMGLYGYTF	TGTGCCAGCAGCTTAGGAATGGGATTGTATGGCTACACCTTC
TRBV29-1	.	.	TRBJ2-7	CSVGGIGASEQYF	TGCAGCGTTGGGGGGATTGGGGCGTCTGAGCAGTACTTC
TRBV6-8	.	.	TRBJ1-2	CASSYVGQSYGYTF	TGTGCCAGCAGTTATGTGGGCCAGTCGTATGGCTACACCTTC